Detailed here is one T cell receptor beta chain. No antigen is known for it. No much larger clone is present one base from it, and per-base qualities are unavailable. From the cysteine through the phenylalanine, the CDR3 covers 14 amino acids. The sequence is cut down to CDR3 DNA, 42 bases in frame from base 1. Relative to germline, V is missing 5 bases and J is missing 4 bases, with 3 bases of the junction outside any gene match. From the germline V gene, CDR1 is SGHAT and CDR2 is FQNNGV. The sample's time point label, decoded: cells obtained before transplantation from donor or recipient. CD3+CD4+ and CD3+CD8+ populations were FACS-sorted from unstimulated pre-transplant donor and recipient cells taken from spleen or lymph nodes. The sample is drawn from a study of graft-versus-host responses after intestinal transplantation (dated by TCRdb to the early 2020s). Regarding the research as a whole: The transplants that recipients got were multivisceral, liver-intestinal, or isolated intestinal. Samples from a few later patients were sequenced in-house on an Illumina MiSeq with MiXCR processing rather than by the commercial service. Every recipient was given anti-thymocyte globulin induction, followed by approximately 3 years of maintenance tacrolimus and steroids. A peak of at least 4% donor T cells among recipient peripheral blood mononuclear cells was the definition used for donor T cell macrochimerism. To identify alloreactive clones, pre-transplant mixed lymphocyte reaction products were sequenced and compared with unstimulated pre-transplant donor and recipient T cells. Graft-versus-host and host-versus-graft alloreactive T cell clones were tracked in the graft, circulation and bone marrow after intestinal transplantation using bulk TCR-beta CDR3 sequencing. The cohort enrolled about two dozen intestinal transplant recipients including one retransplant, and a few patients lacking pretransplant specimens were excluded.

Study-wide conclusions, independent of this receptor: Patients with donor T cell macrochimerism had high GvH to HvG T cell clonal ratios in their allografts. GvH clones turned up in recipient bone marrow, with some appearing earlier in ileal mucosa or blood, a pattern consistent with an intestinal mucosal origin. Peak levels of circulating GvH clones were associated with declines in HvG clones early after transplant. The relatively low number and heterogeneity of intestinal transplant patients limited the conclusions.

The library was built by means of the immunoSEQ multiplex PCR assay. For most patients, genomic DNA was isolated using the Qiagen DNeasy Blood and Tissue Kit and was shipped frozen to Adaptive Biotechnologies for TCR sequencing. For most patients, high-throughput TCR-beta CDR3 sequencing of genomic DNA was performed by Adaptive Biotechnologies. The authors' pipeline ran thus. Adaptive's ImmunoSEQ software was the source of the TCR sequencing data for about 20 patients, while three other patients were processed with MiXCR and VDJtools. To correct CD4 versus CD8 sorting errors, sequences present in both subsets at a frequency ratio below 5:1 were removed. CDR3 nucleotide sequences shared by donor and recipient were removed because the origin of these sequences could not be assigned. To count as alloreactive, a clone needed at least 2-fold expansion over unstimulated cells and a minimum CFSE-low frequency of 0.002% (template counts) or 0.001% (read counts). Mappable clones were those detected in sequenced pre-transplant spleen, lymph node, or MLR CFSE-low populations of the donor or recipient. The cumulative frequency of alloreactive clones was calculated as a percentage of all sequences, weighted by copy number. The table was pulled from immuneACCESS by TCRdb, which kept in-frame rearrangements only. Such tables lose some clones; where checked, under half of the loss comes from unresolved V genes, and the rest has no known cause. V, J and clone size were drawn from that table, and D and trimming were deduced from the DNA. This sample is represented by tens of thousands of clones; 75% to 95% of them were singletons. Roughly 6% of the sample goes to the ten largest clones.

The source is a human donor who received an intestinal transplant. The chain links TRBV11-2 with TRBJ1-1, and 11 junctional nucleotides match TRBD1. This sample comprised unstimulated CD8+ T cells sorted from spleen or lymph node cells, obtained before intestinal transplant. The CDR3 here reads CASSPGTGGTEAFF. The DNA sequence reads TGTGCCAGCAGCCCGGGGACAGGGGGCACTGAAGCTTTCTTT.